This TCR beta chain appears in the sequencing data of a study of breast tumors, draining lymph nodes, adjacent tissues. Study-level findings and limits: Tumor TCR diversity was below lymph nodes but above nontumor tissue. Luminal-like breast cancer showed significantly greater tumor-nontumor repertoire similarity than basal-like breast cancer did.

By share, this clonotype counts as medium-sized. Antigen specificity is unknown. TCRdb analysed the multiplex PCR reads with MiXCR anew, one entry per CDR3 protein. The sample includes 25,000 or so distinct CDR3 sequences, 60% to 70% seen only once; the top ten take 20% to 25%. Looked up from germline, CDR1 is SGHTA and CDR2 is FQGNSA. The V end lost 5 bases, the J end lost 3 bases, and 10 bases lay between the germline ends. This CDR3 is 13 amino acids long. The sequencing sample was made of tumor-adjacent breast tissue. V usage is TRBV7-2 and J usage is TRBJ1-2, with D uncertain. The clonotype comes from a female donor with breast cancer. Some clones in this sample may be carry-over from other donors' samples. Written as DNA, the CDR3 is TGTGCCAGCAGCCCCAGGCGGGACTATGGCTACACCTTC. Translated, it gives CASSPRRDYGYTF.